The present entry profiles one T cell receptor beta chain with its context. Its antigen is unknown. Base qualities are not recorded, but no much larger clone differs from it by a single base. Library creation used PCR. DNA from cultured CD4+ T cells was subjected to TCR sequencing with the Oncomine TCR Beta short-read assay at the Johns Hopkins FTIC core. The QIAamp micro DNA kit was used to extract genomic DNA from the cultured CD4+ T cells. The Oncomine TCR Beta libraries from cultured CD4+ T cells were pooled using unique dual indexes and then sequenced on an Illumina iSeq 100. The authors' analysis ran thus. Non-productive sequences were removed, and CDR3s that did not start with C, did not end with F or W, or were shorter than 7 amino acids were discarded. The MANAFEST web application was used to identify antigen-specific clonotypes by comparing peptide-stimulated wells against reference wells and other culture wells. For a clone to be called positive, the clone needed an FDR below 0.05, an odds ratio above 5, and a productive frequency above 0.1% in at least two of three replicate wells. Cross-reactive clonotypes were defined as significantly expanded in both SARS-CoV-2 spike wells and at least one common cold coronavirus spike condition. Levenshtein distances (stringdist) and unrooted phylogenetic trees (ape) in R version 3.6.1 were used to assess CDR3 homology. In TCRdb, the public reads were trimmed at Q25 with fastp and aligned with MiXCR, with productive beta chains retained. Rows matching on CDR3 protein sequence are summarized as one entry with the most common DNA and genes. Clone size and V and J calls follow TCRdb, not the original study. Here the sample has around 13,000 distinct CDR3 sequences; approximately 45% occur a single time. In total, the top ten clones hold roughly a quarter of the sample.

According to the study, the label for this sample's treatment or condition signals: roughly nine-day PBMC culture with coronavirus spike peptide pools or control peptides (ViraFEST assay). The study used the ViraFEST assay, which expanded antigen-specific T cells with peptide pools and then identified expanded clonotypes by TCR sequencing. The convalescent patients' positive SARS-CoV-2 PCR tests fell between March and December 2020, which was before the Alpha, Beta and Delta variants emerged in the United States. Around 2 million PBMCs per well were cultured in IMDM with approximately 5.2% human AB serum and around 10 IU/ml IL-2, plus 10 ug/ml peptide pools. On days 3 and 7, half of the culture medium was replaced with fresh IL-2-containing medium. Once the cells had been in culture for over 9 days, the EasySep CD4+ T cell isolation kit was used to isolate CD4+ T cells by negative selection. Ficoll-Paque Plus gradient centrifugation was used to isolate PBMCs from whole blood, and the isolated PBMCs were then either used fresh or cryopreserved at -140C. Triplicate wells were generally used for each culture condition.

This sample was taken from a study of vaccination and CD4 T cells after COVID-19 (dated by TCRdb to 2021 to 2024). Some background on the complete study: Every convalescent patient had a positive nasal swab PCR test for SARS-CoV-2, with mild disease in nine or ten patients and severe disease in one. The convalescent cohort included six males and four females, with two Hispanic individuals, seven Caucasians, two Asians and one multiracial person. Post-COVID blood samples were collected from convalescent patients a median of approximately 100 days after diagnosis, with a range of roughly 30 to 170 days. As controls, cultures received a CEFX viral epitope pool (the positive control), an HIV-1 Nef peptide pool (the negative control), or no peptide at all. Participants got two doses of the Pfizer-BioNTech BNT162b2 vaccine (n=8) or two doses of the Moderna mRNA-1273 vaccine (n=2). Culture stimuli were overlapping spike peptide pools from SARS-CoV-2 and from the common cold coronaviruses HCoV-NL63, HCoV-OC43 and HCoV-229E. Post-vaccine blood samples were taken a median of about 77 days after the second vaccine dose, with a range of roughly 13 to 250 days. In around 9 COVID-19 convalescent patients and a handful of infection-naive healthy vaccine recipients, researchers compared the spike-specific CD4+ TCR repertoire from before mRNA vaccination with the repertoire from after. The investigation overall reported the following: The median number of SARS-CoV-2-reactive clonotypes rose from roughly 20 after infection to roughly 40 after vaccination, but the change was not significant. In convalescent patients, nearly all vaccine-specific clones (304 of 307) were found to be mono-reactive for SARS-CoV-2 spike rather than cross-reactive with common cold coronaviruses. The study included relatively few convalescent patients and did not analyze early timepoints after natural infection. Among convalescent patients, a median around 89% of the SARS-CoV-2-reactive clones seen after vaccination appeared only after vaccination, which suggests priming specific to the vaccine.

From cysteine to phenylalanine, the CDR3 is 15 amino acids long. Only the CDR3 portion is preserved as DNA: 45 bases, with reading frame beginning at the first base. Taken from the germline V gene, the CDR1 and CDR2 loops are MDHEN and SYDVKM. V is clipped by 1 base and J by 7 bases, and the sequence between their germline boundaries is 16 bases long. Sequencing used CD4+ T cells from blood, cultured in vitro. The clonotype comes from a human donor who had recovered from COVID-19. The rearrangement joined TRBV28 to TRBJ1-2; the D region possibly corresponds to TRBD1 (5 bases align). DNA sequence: TGTGCCAGCAGTTTATCCCCGACAGTTAAAGGTGGCTACACCTTC. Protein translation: CASSLSPTVKGGYTF.